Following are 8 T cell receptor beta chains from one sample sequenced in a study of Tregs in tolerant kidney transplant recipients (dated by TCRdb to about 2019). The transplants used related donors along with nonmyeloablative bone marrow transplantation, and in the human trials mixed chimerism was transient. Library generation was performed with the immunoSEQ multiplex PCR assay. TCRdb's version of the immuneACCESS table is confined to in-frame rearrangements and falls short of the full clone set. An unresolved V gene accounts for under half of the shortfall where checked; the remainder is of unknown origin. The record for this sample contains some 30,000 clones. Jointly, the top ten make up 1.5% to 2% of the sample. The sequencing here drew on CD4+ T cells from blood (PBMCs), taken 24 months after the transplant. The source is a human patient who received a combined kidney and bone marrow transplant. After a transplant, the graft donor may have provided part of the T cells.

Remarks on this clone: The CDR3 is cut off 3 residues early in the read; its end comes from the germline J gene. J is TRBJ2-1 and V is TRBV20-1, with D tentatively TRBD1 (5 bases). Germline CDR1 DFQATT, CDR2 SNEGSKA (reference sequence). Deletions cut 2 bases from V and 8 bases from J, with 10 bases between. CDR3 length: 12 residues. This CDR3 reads CSARSGHDEQFF. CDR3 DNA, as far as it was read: TGCAGTGCTAGATCAGGACACGATGAG.

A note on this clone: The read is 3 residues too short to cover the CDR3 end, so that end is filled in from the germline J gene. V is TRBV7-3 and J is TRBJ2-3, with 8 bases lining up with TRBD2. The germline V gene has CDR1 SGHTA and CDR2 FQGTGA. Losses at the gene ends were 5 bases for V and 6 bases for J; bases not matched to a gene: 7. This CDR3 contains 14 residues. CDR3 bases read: TGTGCCAGCAGCAACCTAGCGGGTCAGGATACG. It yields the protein CASSNLAGQDT. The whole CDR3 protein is CASSNLAGQDTQYF.

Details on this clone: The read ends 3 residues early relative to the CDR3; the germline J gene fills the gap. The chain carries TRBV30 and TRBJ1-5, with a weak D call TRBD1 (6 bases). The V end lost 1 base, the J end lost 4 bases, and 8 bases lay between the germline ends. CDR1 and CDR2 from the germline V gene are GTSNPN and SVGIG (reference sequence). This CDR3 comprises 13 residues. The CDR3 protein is CAWSEQGNQPQHF. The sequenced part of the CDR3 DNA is TGTGCCTGGAGTGAACAGGGAAATCAGCCC.

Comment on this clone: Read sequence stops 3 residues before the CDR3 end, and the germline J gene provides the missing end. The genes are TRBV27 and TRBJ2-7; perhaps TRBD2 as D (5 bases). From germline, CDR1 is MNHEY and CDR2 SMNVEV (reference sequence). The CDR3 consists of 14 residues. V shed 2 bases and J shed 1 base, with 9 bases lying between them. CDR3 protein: CASSLERSSYEQYF. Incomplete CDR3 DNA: TGTGCCAGCAGTTTAGAGCGGTCGTCCTACGAG.

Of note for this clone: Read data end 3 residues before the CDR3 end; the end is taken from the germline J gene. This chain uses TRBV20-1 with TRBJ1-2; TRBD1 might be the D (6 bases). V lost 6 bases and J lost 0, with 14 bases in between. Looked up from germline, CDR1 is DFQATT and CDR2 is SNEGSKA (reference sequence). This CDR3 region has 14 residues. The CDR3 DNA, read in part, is TGCAGTGCCCCCGAGGGACAAGCTAACTATGGC. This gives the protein CSAPEGQANYG. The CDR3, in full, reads CSAPEGQANYGYTF.

CDR3 region: CASSQDRASGRASYNEQFF. The DNA read from the CDR3 is TGTGCCAGCAGCCAAGATCGCGCTAGCGGGAGGGCGTCCTACAATGAG. V gene TRBV14 combines with J gene TRBJ2-1, with 12 bases that match TRBD2. The CDR3 extends 3 residues past the end of the read, so its final part is completed from the germline J gene. This CDR3 is built from 19 residues. Germline values: CDR1 SGHDN, CDR2 FVKESK. V lost 0 bases and J lost 1; bases outside the gene matches: 7.

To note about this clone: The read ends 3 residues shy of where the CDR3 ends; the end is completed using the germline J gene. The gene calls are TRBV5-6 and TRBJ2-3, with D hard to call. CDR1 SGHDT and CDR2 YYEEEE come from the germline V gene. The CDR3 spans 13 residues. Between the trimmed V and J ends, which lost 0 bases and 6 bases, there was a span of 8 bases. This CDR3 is CASSLDEVDTQYF. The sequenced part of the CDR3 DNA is TGTGCCAGCAGCTTGGATGAGGTGGATACG.

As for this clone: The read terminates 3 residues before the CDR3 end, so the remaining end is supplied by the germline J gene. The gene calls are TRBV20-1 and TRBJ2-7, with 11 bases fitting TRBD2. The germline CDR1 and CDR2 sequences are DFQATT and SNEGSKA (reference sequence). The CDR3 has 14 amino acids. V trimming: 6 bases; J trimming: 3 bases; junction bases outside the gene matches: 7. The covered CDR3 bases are TGCAGTGCCACCGGGACTAGCGGAAACTACGAG. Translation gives CSATGTSGNYE. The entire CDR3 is CSATGTSGNYEQYF.